A selection of T cell receptor beta chains follows, all from one sample in a study of T cell responses to AZD1222 COVID-19 vaccine. The assay was immunoSEQ multiplex PCR, and TCRdb's table has in-frame clones only and misses some. The profile shows about 130,000 clones, around 84% of them singletons. The sequences come from peripheral blood, collected on day 0 of AZD1222 vaccination. Receptor source: an adult in good health. Both conserved end residues are part of each CDR3. The order of the fields is D gene, clone size, V gene, J gene, CDR3 DNA, CDR3 protein. D genes are given only for firm matches. Part of the rows lack a size; the others show once, few, many or a class for expanded clones.

TRBD1	.	TRBV18	TRBJ2-5	TGTGCCAGCTCACCCCAAGACAGGGCGATCCAAGAGACCCAGTACTTC	CASSPQDRAIQETQYF
TRBD1	.	TRBV18	TRBJ2-7	TGTGCCAGCTCACCAGCCGGACAGGGGGCGGGAGAGCAGTACTTC	CASSPAGQGAGEQYF
.	.	TRBV3-1/TRBV3-2	TRBJ1-1	TGTGCCAGCAGCCATGGGGTGACCACTGAAGCTTTCTTT	CASSHGVTTEAFF
TRBD1	few	TRBV18	TRBJ1-6	TGTGCCAGCTCACCGGATACAGGGGGGGATAATTCACCCCTCCACTTT	CASSPDTGGDNSPLHF
.	.	TRBV2	TRBJ2-7	TGTGCCAGCAGGTACGGACTTGCCTACGAGCAGTACTTC	CASRYGLAYEQYF
.	few	TRBV7-2	TRBJ1-2	TGTGCCAGCAGCTTATTCTCAGATGGCTACACCTTC	CASSLFSDGYTF
TRBD1	.	TRBV6-5	TRBJ1-2	TGTGCCACGAGACGAGGGGGCAGCGGCTACACCTTC	CATRRGGSGYTF
.	.	TRBV6-6	TRBJ1-6	TGTGCCAGCAGCACGATGACCGGCCAGAATTCACCCCTCCACTTT	CASSTMTGQNSPLHF
TRBD1	.	TRBV6-5	TRBJ1-1	TGTGCCAGCAGTTACGGGCAAGGGGGCGTTGAAGCTTTCTTT	CASSYGQGGVEAFF
TRBD2	.	TRBV5-1	TRBJ2-7	TGCGCCAGCAGCTCGCAAACTCCTACTAGCGGGATCTCCTACGAGCAGTACTTC	CASSSQTPTSGISYEQYF